This T cell receptor (beta chain) was observed in a study of blood T cell repertoires in COVID-19. The wider study: T cells, B-cell-depleted T cells, or PBMCs provided the cDNA or gDNA that served as material.

Germline CDR1 and CDR2: PRHDT and FYEKMQ (reference sequence). The CDR3 covers 15 residues. V gave up 2 bases and J gave up 1 base; unmatched junction bases: 3. Produced via immunoSEQ multiplex PCR; TCRdb's table is partial and in-frame only. This sample has over 150,000 clones; over 70% occur once, and the top ten carry less than 3%. This clonotype was sampled from a woman in her sixties or seventies with acute or convalescent COVID-19. This chain uses TRBV13 with TRBJ2-5; TRBD1 matches 8 bases. The specimen sequenced was peripheral blood. The CDR3 DNA follows: TGTGCCAGCAGCTTACTAACAGGGGGCCAAGAGACCCAGTACTTC. Translation gives CASSLLTGGQETQYF.